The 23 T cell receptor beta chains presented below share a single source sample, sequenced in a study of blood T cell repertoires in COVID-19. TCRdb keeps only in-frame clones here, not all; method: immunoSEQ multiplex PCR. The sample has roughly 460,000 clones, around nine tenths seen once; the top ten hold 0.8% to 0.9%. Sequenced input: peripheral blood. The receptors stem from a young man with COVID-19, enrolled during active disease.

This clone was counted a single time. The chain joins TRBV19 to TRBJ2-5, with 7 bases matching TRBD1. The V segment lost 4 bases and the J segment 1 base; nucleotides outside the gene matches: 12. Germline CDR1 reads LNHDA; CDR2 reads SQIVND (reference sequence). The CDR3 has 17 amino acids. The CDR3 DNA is TGTGCCAGTAGTACAGGGGGTTTGGTAAGGGGCCAAGAGACCCAGTACTTC. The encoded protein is CASSTGGLVRGQETQYF.

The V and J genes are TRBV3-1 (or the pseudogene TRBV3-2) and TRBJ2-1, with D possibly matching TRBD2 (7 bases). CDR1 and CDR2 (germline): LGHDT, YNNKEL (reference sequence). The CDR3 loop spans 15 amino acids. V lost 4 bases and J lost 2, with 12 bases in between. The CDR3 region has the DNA TGTGCCAGCAGCCCCCTGGGGGGGCCCTACAATGAGCAGTTCTTC. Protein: CASSPLGGPYNEQFF.

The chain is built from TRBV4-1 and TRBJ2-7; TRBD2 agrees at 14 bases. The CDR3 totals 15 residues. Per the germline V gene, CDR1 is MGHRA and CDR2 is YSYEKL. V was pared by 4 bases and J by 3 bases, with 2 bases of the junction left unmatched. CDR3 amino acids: CASSPGTSGGYEQYF. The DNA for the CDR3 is TGCGCCAGCAGCCCAGGGACTAGCGGGGGCTACGAGCAGTACTTC.

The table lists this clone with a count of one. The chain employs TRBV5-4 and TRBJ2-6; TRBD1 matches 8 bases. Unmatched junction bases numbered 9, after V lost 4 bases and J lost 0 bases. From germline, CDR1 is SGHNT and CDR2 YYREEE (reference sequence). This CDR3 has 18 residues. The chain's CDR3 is CASSPTGEIISGANVLTF. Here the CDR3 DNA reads TGTGCCAGCAGCCCGACAGGGGAAATTATCTCTGGGGCCAACGTCCTGACTTTC.

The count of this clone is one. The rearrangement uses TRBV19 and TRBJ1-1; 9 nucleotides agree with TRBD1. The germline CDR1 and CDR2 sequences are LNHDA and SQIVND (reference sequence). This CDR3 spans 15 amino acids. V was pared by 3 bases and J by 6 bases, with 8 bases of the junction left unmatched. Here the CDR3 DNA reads TGTGCCAGTAGTATTACAGGGGGCTCCTGGGCTGAAGCTTTCTTT. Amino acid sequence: CASSITGGSWAEAFF.

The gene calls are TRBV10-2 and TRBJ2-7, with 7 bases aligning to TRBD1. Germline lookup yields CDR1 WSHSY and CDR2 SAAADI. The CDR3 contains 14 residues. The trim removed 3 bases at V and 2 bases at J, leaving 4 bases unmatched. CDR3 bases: TGCGCCAGCAGTGATAGACAGGGTACCTACGAGCAGTACTTC. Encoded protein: CASSDRQGTYEQYF.

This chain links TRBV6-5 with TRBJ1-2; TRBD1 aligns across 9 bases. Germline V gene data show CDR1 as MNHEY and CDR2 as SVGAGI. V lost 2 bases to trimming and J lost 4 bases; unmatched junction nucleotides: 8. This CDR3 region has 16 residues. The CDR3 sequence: CASSYGQGRQGYGYTF. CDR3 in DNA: TGTGCCAGCAGTTACGGACAGGGGCGCCAGGGCTATGGCTACACCTTC.

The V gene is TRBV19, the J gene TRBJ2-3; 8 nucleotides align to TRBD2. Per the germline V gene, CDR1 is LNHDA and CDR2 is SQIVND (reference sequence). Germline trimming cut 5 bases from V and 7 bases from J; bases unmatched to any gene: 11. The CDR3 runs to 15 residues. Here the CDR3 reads CASSEHSGKANTQYF. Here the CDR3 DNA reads TGTGCCAGTAGTGAACATAGCGGGAAGGCAAATACGCAGTATTTT.

Here the CDR3 DNA reads TGTGCCAGCAGTGTGGCGGGGGGTAGCACAGATACGCAGTATTTT. Amino acids: CASSVAGGSTDTQYF. The rearrangement uses TRBV25-1 and TRBJ2-3; 8 positions match TRBD2. This CDR3 is built from 15 residues. Germline V lookup: CDR1 MGHDK, CDR2 SYGVNS. V shed 4 bases and J 0 bases; nucleotides not matched to a gene: 3.

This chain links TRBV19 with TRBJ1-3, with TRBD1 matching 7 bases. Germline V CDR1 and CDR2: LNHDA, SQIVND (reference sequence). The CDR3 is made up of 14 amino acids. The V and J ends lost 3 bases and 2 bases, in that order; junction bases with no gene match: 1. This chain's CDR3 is CASSIGTAGNTIYF. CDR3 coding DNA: TGTGCCAGTAGTATTGGGACAGCTGGAAACACCATATATTTT.

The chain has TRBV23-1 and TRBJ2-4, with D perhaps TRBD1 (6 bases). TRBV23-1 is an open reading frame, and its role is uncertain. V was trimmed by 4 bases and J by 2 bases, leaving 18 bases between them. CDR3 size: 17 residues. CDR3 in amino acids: CASSLLGAAVPKNIQYF. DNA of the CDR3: TGCGCCAGCAGTCTCCTGGGGGCTGCGGTCCCCAAAAACATTCAGTACTTC.

The CDR3 DNA sequence: TGCGCCAGCAGCCAAATTCCGGGAGCCGAAGCTAACTATGGCTACACCTTC. Encoded protein: CASSQIPGAEANYGYTF. The gene calls are TRBV4-1 and TRBJ1-2; D ambiguous. V was cut by 2 bases and J by 0 bases, with 16 bases left in between. The CDR3 is 17 amino acids. Germline V gene sequence: CDR1 MGHRA, CDR2 YSYEKL.

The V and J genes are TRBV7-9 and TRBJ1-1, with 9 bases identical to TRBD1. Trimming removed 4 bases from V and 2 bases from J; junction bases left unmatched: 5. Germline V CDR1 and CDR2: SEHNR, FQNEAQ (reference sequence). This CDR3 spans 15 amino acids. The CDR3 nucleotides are TGTGCCAGCAGCTCCCGGACAGGGGAAAACACTGAAGCTTTCTTT. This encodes CASSSRTGENTEAFF.

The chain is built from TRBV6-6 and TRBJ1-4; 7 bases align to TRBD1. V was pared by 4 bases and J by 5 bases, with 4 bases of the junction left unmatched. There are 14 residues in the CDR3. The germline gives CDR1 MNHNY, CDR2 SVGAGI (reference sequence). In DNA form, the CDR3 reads TGTGCCAGCAGTTTCCAGGGGGAAAATGAAAAACTGTTTTTT. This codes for CASSFQGENEKLFF.

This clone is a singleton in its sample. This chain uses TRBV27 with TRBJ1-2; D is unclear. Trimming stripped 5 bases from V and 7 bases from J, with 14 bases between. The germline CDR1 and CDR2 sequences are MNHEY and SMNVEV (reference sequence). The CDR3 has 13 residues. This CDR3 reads CASSDAGLAGYTF. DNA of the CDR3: TGTGCCAGCAGTGATGCGGGGTTAGCTGGCTACACCTTC.

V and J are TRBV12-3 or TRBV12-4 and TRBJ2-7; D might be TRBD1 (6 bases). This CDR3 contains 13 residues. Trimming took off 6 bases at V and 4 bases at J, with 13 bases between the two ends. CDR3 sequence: CASSLQGTYEQYF. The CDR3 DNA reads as TGTGCCAGCAGCCTCCAGGGGACGTACGAGCAGTACTTC.

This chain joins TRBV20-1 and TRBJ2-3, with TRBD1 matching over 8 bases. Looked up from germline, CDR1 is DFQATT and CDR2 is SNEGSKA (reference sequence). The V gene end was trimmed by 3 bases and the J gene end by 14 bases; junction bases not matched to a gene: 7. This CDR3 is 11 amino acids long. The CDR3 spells CSASGPTGAYF. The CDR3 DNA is TGCAGTGCTAGCGGCCCGACAGGGGCGTATTTT.

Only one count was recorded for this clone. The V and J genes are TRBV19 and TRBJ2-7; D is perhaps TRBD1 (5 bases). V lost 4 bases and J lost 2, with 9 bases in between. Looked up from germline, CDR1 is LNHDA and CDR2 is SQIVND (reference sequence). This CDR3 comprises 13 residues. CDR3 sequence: CASSNQGAYEQYF. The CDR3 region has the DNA TGTGCCAGTAGTAATCAGGGCGCCTACGAGCAGTACTTC.

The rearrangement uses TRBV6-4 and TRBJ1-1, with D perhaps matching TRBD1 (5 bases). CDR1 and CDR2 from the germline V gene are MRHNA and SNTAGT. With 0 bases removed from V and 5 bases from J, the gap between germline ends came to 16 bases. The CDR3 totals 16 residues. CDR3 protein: CASSDSNTPGGTEAFF. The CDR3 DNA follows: TGTGCCAGCAGTGACTCCAATACGCCTGGGGGGACTGAAGCTTTCTTT.

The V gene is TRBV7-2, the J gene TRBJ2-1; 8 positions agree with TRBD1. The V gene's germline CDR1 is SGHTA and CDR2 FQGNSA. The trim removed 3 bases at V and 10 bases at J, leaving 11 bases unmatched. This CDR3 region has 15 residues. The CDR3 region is CASSFSQGALGEQFF. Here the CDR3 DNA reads TGTGCCAGCAGCTTCAGCCAGGGGGCACTTGGGGAGCAGTTCTTC.

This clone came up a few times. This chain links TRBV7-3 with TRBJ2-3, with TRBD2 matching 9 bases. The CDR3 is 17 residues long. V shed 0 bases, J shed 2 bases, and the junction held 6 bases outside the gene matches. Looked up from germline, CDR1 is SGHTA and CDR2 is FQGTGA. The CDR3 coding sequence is TGTGCCAGCAGCTTAACTCCTAGCGGGGTTTACACAGATACGCAGTATTTT. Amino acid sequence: CASSLTPSGVYTDTQYF.

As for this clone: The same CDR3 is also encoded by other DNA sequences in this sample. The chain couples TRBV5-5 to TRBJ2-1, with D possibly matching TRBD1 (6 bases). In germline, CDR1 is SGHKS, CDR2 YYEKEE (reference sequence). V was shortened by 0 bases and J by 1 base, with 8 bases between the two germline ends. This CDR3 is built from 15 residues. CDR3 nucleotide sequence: TGTGCCAGCAGCTTGGGGCAGGGGTCCTACAATGAGCAGTTCTTC. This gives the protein CASSLGQGSYNEQFF.

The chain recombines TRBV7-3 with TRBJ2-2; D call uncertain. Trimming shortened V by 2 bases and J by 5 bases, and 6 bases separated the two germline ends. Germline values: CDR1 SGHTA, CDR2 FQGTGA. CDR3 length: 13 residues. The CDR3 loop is CASSLYGTGELFF. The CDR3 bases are TGTGCCAGCAGCTTATACGGGACCGGGGAGCTGTTTTTT.